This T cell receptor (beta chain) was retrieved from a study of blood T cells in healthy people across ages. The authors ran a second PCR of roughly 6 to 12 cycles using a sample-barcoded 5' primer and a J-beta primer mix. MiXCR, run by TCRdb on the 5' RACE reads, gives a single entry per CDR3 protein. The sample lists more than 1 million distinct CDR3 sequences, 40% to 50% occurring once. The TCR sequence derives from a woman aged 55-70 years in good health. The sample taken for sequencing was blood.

CDR3 protein: CASSPRDLSTDTQYF. CDR3 nucleotides: TGTGCCAGCAGTCCCCGGGACCTGAGCACAGATACGCAGTATTTT. The gene calls are TRBV27 and TRBJ2-3; D could derive from TRBD1 or TRBD2 (5 bases each). Germline values: CDR1 MNHEY, CDR2 SMNVEV (reference sequence). The CDR3 consists of 15 residues. The germline V and J ends were trimmed by 5 bases and 0 bases, with 12 bases remaining between them.